Listed here are 30 T cell receptor beta chains from one sample, sequenced in a study of cytomegalovirus exposure and HLA in healthy donors (dated by TCRdb to the late 2010s). Library prep was done by the immunoSEQ multiplex PCR assay. TCRdb's version of the immuneACCESS table is confined to in-frame rearrangements and falls short of the full clone set. An unresolved V gene accounts for under half of the shortfall where checked; the remainder is of unknown origin. This sample holds about 130,000 clones; 70% to 85% were observed only once. 25% to 30% of the sample is held by the ten biggest clonotypes. Specimen: PBMCs. The receptors were sampled from a man aged 30 to 39 in good health and CMV-seropositive.

V gene TRBV13 combines with J gene TRBJ2-7; 7 nucleotides match TRBD1. This CDR3 comprises 17 residues. Looked up from germline, CDR1 is PRHDT and CDR2 is FYEKMQ (reference sequence). V lost 0 bases, J lost 2 bases, and 10 bases stayed unmatched. The CDR3 protein is CASSLGPQGRYPYEQYF. The CDR3 DNA reads as TGTGCCAGCAGCTTAGGCCCACAGGGGCGGTATCCCTACGAGCAGTACTTC.

In DNA form, the CDR3 reads TGTGCCAGCAGCTTAGCGGGGGGACGTGGCTACACCTTC. As protein: CASSLAGGRGYTF. The chain couples TRBV7-9 to TRBJ1-2; the D gene is possibly TRBD1 (5 bases). V gave up 0 bases and J gave up 7 bases, with 9 bases separating them. The CDR3 has 13 amino acids. Looked up from germline, CDR1 is SEHNR and CDR2 is FQNEAQ (reference sequence).

V usage is TRBV10-2 and J usage is TRBJ2-7; D call uncertain. Trimming stripped 2 bases from V and 4 bases from J, with 15 bases between. This CDR3 spans 15 amino acids. Germline V gene sequence: CDR1 WSHSY, CDR2 SAAADI. The CDR3 reads CASSEVAEPDYEQYF. CDR3 in DNA: TGCGCCAGCAGTGAGGTGGCGGAACCAGATTACGAGCAGTACTTC.

The CDR3 here is CASSLGPGGSGNTIYF. CDR3 nucleotide sequence: TGCGCCAGCAGCTTGGGCCCGGGGGGCTCTGGAAACACCATATATTTT. The chain has TRBV5-1 and TRBJ1-3; TRBD1 might be the D (5 bases). V lost 0 bases to trimming and J lost 0 bases, with 10 bases between them. Germline CDR1 and CDR2: SGHRS and YFSETQ. This CDR3 has 16 residues.

As to this clone: This sample includes further DNA sequences coding for the same CDR3. The chain combines TRBV7-2 with TRBJ2-1; TRBD2 agrees at 7 bases. CDR3 length: 15 amino acids. Trimming took 2 bases from V and 4 from J; bases not matched to a gene: 5. Germline values: CDR1 SGHTA, CDR2 FQGNSA. The CDR3 here is CASSLSGGSYNEQFF. CDR3 DNA: TGTGCCAGCAGCTTATCGGGGGGTTCTTACAATGAGCAGTTCTTC.

The chain has TRBV6-5 and TRBJ2-2; D gene ambiguous. This CDR3 is built from 13 residues. V dropped 5 bases and J dropped 6 bases, with 10 bases sitting between them. CDR1 is MNHEY and CDR2 is SVGAGI in the germline V gene. The DNA for the CDR3 is TGTGCCAGCAGTCTCACAGTGTCCGGGGAGCTGTTTTTT. This codes for CASSLTVSGELFF.

CDR3 loop: CASSIFQGNEQYF. In nucleotides, the CDR3 is TGTGCCAGTAGTATTTTTCAGGGGAACGAGCAGTACTTC. The chain links TRBV19 to TRBJ2-7, with TRBD1 as a possible D gene (6 bases). The germline CDR1 and CDR2 sequences are LNHDA and SQIVND (reference sequence). V was cut by 3 bases and J by 5 bases, with 11 bases left in between. CDR3 length: 13 residues. Using reference TRBV19 and TRBJ2-7 for the parts outside the CDR3, the full variable domain is DGGITQSPKYLFRKEGQNVTLSCEQNLNHDAMYWYRQDPGQGLRLIYYSQIVNDFQKGDIAEGYSVSREKKESFPLTVTSAQKNPTAFYLCASSIFQGNEQYFGPGTRLTVT.

The chain is built from TRBV7-2 and TRBJ1-3; D not resolved. The V gene's germline CDR1 is SGHTA and CDR2 FQGNSA. Trimming stripped 3 bases from V and 1 base from J, with 4 bases between. CDR3 length equals 13 residues. As DNA, the CDR3 is TGTGCCAGCAGCTTTACTTCTGGAAACACCATATATTTT. Translation: CASSFTSGNTIYF.

The chain couples TRBV30 to TRBJ2-3; D perhaps matches TRBD1 (5 bases). The CDR3 is 15 amino acids. The V and J ends lost 0 bases and 2 bases respectively, with 12 bases between them. Germline loops: CDR1 GTSNPN, CDR2 SVGIG (reference sequence). This chain's CDR3 is CAWSVRGSVTDTQYF. CDR3 sequence (DNA): TGTGCCTGGAGTGTTAGGGGTAGTGTCACAGATACGCAGTATTTT.

CDR3 amino acids: CASSLGAYSYNEQFF. The CDR3 DNA is TGTGCCAGCAGCTTAGGCGCCTACTCCTACAATGAGCAGTTCTTC. The chain joins TRBV11-2 to TRBJ2-1, with unresolved D. The germline gives CDR1 SGHAT, CDR2 FQNNGV. V was clipped by 1 base and J by 0 bases, with 7 bases between them. This CDR3 is 15 amino acids long.

The CDR3 nucleotides read TGTGCCAGCAGTACTACGGGGGTGTTTAATCAGCCCCAGCATTTT. Translating it yields CASSTTGVFNQPQHF. The chain is built from TRBV6-1 and TRBJ1-5; maybe TRBD1 (5 bases). Germline V gene data show CDR1 as MNHNS and CDR2 as SASEGT. V gave up 5 bases and J gave up 4 bases, with 15 bases separating them. The CDR3 extends over 15 amino acids.

The chain uses TRBV7-8 and TRBJ1-2, with 8 bases fitting TRBD1. CDR3 length: 13 amino acids. Germline loops: CDR1 SGHVS, CDR2 FQNEAQ. J gave up 6 bases and V 5 bases, and 5 bases lay outside the gene matches. This CDR3 is CASSRTGSNGYTF. As DNA, the CDR3 is TGTGCCAGCAGCAGGACAGGGAGTAATGGCTACACCTTC.

In this sample, this clone turned up many times. Other DNA sequences within the sample encode an identical CDR3. The chain recombines TRBV7-3 with TRBJ2-1, with D possibly matching TRBD2 (5 bases). Germline CDR1 is SGHTA and CDR2 is FQGTGA. CDR3 length: 13 amino acids. Between the trimmed V and J ends, which lost 2 bases and 4 bases, there was a span of 6 bases. The CDR3 reads CASSLGEYNEQFF. Here the CDR3 DNA reads TGTGCCAGCAGCTTAGGGGAGTACAATGAGCAGTTCTTC.

This clone showed up just once. The chain is built from TRBV6-5 and TRBJ2-5; TRBD2 aligns across 10 bases. CDR1 and CDR2 from the germline V gene are MNHEY and SVGAGI. The trim removed 8 bases at V and 4 bases at J, leaving 7 bases unmatched. CDR3 size: 14 residues. CDR3 in amino acids: CASRLAGAGETQYF. The CDR3 coding sequence is TGTGCCAGCCGTCTAGCGGGAGCGGGAGAGACCCAGTACTTC.

V usage is TRBV7-3 and J usage is TRBJ2-1; 7 bases are shared with TRBD2. V was clipped by 1 base and J by 0 bases; unmatched bases: 3. Germline CDR1 reads SGHTA; CDR2 reads FQGTGA. This CDR3 comprises 16 residues. Written as DNA, the CDR3 is TGTGCCAGCAGCTTAAGAGCGGGGCTCTCCTACAATGAGCAGTTCTTC. Amino acids: CASSLRAGLSYNEQFF. Using reference TRBV7-3 and TRBJ2-1 for the parts outside the CDR3, the full variable domain is GAGVSQTPSNKVTEKGKYVELRCDPISGHTALYWYRQSLGQGPEFLIYFQGTGAADDSGLPNDRFFAVRPEGSVSTLKIQRTERGDSAVYLCASSLRAGLSYNEQFFGPGTRLTVL.

The V call is TRBV13, the J call TRBJ1-4; maybe TRBD1 (6 bases). Trimming took 5 bases from V and 3 from J, leaving 19 bases between them. CDR1 and CDR2 (germline): PRHDT, FYEKMQ (reference sequence). This CDR3 contains 17 residues. CDR3 DNA sequence: TGTGCCAGCAGCAGGGGGGGTCCCCACGGGTCTAATGAAAAACTGTTTTTT. Amino acid sequence: CASSRGGPHGSNEKLFF.

The V call is TRBV7-2, the J call TRBJ1-1; D not resolved. Trimming removed 5 bases from V and 4 bases from J, with 14 bases in between. The V gene's germline CDR1 is SGHTA and CDR2 FQGNSA. The CDR3 totals 14 residues. CDR3 DNA: TGTGCCAGCAGCCTGGTCACCTCGCGCACTGAAGCTTTCTTT. Amino acid sequence: CASSLVTSRTEAFF.

CDR3 protein: CASLPGLYTGELFF. Here the CDR3 DNA reads TGTGCCAGCCTTCCGGGACTTTACACCGGGGAGCTGTTTTTT. The chain couples TRBV27 to TRBJ2-2; D possibly corresponds to TRBD2 (6 bases). The V end was cut by 8 bases, the J end by 3 bases, with 13 bases between. In germline, CDR1 is MNHEY, CDR2 SMNVEV (reference sequence). The CDR3 is 14 amino acids.

V and J are TRBV9 and TRBJ2-1, with D possibly TRBD2 on 5 matching bases. The CDR3 consists of 15 residues. V gave up 3 bases and J gave up 0 bases, with 10 bases separating them. Germline V CDR1 and CDR2: SGDLS, YYNGEE. CDR3 sequence (DNA): TGTGCCAGCAGCGGGAGCGGAAGCTCCTACAATGAGCAGTTCTTC. Its protein product is CASSGSGSSYNEQFF.

This clone was found once. The chain links TRBV6-4 to TRBJ2-5; 7 positions match TRBD2. The germline gives CDR1 MRHNA, CDR2 SNTAGT. CDR3 length: 14 amino acids. With 6 bases clipped from V and 0 bases from J, the junction kept 4 bases outside the gene matches. CDR3 coding DNA: TGTGCCAGCAGACCGGGGACTAACCAAGAGACCCAGTACTTC. Amino acids: CASRPGTNQETQYF.

The chain recombines TRBV7-2 with TRBJ1-2; D ambiguous. V was trimmed by 4 bases and J by 8 bases, leaving 11 bases between them. The CDR3 loop spans 12 amino acids. In germline, CDR1 is SGHTA, CDR2 FQGNSA. CDR3 DNA sequence: TGTGCCAGCAGCTCATCATCAATCGGCTACACCTTC. Protein: CASSSSSIGYTF.

V gene TRBV30 combines with J gene TRBJ2-7, with D perhaps matching TRBD2 (5 bases). Per the germline V gene, CDR1 is GTSNPN and CDR2 is SVGIG (reference sequence). V was clipped by 6 bases and J by 4 bases, with 13 bases between them. The CDR3 is 12 residues long. The CDR3 loop is CACKHRGYEQYF. The CDR3 DNA is TGTGCCTGCAAGCACAGAGGGTACGAGCAGTACTTC.

The rearrangement links TRBV6-5 to TRBJ1-2; possibly TRBD1 for D (5 bases). V dropped 6 bases and J dropped 2 bases, with 16 bases sitting between them. Germline V gene lookup returns CDR1 MNHEY and CDR2 SVGAGI. The CDR3 totals 15 residues. The CDR3 DNA is TGTGCCAGCAGGCCTGCAGAGGGGAGGAACTATGGCTACACCTTC. This sequence encodes CASRPAEGRNYGYTF.

V usage is TRBV27 and J usage is TRBJ2-3; maybe TRBD2 (6 bases). The CDR3 has 14 residues. The V end lost 4 bases, the J end lost 2 bases, and 10 bases lay between the germline ends. Germline CDR1 and CDR2: MNHEY and SMNVEV (reference sequence). The CDR3 loop is CASSWGGTTDTQYF. CDR3 nucleotides: TGTGCCAGCAGTTGGGGCGGGACCACAGATACGCAGTATTTT.

This chain links TRBV7-6 with TRBJ1-3; D ambiguous. Looked up from germline, CDR1 is SGHVS and CDR2 is FNYEAQ. This CDR3 is built from 13 residues. Trimming left V 1 base short and J 2 bases short, with 3 bases between. CDR3 nucleotides: TGTGCCAGCAGCTTAGAGCCTGGAAACACCATATATTTT. This translates into CASSLEPGNTIYF.

This clone was counted only a few times. The chain is built from TRBV6-5 and TRBJ2-7; 8 nucleotides match TRBD1. Germline loops: CDR1 MNHEY, CDR2 SVGAGI. V shed 7 bases and J 5 bases; nucleotides not matched to a gene: 10. The CDR3 consists of 14 residues. The CDR3 nucleotides read TGTGCCAGCACCAGGGGGGACAGGCTCAACGAGCAGTACTTC. Translating gives CASTRGDRLNEQYF.

This clone was seen once. V is TRBV6-6 and J is TRBJ2-7; TRBD2 agrees at 8 bases. Germline assignment: CDR1 MNHNY and CDR2 SVGAGI (reference sequence). This CDR3 spans 14 amino acids. The ends lost 8 bases at V and 1 base at J; junction bases unmatched: 7. The CDR3 DNA is TGTGCCAGCTGGCGGAGCGGGAGTTCCTACGAGCAGTACTTC. Protein: CASWRSGSSYEQYF.

The chain couples TRBV28 to TRBJ1-5, with 7 bases identical to TRBD1. In germline, CDR1 is MDHEN, CDR2 SYDVKM. The CDR3 runs 16 residues. The V gene end was trimmed by 2 bases and the J gene end by 0 bases; junction bases not matched to a gene: 4. The CDR3 sequence: CASSLGGTASNQPQHF. CDR3 nucleotides: TGTGCCAGCAGTTTAGGAGGGACAGCTAGCAATCAGCCCCAGCATTTT.

The chain combines TRBV7-9 with TRBJ2-3, with TRBD2 matching over 9 bases. Unmatched junction bases numbered 6, after V lost 0 bases and J lost 8 bases. CDR3 length: 15 amino acids. The germline V gene encodes CDR1 SEHNR and CDR2 FQNEAQ (reference sequence). CDR3 sequence reads: CASSLAAGGTTTQYF. CDR3 bases: TGTGCCAGCAGCTTAGCGGCGGGAGGGACGACTACGCAGTATTTT.

The genes are TRBV11-2 and TRBJ1-2; 8 nucleotides align to TRBD1. The CDR3 covers 15 residues. The V gene's germline CDR1 is SGHAT and CDR2 FQNNGV. Trimming took 7 bases from V and 4 from J; bases not matched to a gene: 11. This CDR3 reads CASTFLGQGSYGYTF. DNA of the CDR3: TGTGCCAGCACCTTCCTTGGACAGGGCAGCTATGGCTACACCTTC.